This is a list of T cell receptor beta chains from one sample in a study of blood T cells in healthy people across ages. TCRdb itself ran the 5' RACE reads through MiXCR, one entry per CDR3 protein. Among approximately 490,000 distinct CDR3 sequences listed, nearly 25% were seen once. The same specimen was also included in a second study, on T cells of mothers and their children.

Sequencing input: blood. The receptors were gathered from a boy aged 5-17 years in good health. The conserved cysteine and the conserved F or W are not part of the CDR3 here. Each record gives: J gene, V gene, CDR3 protein.

>TRBJ2-7|TRBV5-5
ASSLASIREQY
>TRBJ1-1|TRBV4-1
ASSQVSVNTEAF
>TRBJ1-3|TRBV11-2
ASSRDNSGNTIY
>TRBJ2-5|TRBV20-1
SALTSGGVGEAQY
>TRBJ1-3|TRBV2
ASSHTANSGNTIY
>TRBJ2-7|TRBV9
ASSAGTDYEQY
>TRBJ1-5|TRBV9
ASSGSESGWPQH
>TRBJ2-1|TRBV28
ASSTGGAYNEQF
>TRBJ1-1|TRBV7-9
ASSAQGGYTEAF
>.|TRBV7-2
ASSLGTGSLAGETQY
>TRBJ1-1|TRBV7-9
ASSLKEGVTEAF
>TRBJ2-7|TRBV6-5
ASSYGRGTYEQY
>.|TRBV12-3/TRBV12-4
ASSPGWVEQF
>TRBJ2-7|TRBV6-2/TRBV6-3
ASSYSIVNGSSYEQY
>TRBJ2-7|TRBV15
ATSRAVLAGVNEQY
>TRBJ1-4|TRBV29-1
SASTGDNEKLF